Following are 14 T cell receptor beta chains from one sample sequenced in a study of cytomegalovirus exposure and HLA in healthy donors. The PCR was carried out with 60 Vbeta primers and 13 Jbeta primers. Repertoires were generated with immunoSEQ multiplex PCR, while TCRdb's copy carries only in-frame clones and drops some. The table includes more than 95,000 clones, around 67% detected once. The sample taken for sequencing was PBMCs. These receptors originate from a woman aged 50 to 60 in good health and CMV-seronegative.

The chain uses TRBV7-2 and TRBJ1-4; maybe TRBD1 (5 bases). The CDR3 is 14 amino acids. Germline V lookup: CDR1 SGHTA, CDR2 FQGNSA. V lost 4 bases to trimming and J lost 14 bases, with 20 bases between them. DNA of the CDR3: TGTGCCAGCAGCTCTGGAAGGGGCCGGGGGGGGCTGTTTTTT. Its protein product is CASSSGRGRGGLFF. The entire variable domain, with the rest obtained from reference TRBV7-2 and TRBJ1-4, is as follows: GAGVSQSPSNKVTEKGKDVELRCDPISGHTALYWYRQSLGQGLEFLIYFQGNSAPDKSGLPSDRFSAERTGGSVSTLTIQRTQQEDSAVYLCASSSGRGRGGLFFGSGTQLSVL.

V is TRBV19 and J is TRBJ1-2; D remains ambiguous. CDR3 size: 12 residues. The germline V and J ends were trimmed by 5 bases and 8 bases, with 12 bases remaining between them. Looked up from germline, CDR1 is LNHDA and CDR2 is SQIVND (reference sequence). CDR3 coding DNA: TGTGCCAGTAGTCTCGAATTCGCGGGCTACACCTTC. It translates to CASSLEFAGYTF.

The chain's CDR3 is CASSRGGVDEQYF. The CDR3 DNA reads TGTGCCAGCAGCCGAGGGGGAGTGGACGAGCAGTACTTC. The chain is built from TRBV5-6 and TRBJ2-5, with a weak D call TRBD1 (6 bases). Gene TRBJ2-7 matches the end of the DNA better, so the J call may be wrong. Germline CDR1 SGHDT, CDR2 YYEEEE. The CDR3 has 13 amino acids.

The chain employs TRBV7-9 and TRBJ1-5; TRBD1 matches 7 bases. Germline CDR1 and CDR2: SEHNR and FQNEAQ (reference sequence). V was clipped by 3 bases and J by 3 bases; unmatched bases: 11. The CDR3 covers 17 residues. CDR3 in DNA: TGTGCCAGCAGCTTGGGATCCTCAGGGGGTACCAATCAGCCCCAGCATTTT. Translation: CASSLGSSGGTNQPQHF. The full variable domain, its missing parts supplied by reference TRBV7-9 and TRBJ1-5, is DTGVSQNPRHKITKRGQNVTFRCDPISEHNRLYWYRQTLGQGPEFLTYFQNEAQLEKSRLLSDRFSAERPKGSFSTLEIQRTEQGDSAMYLCASSLGSSGGTNQPQHFGDGTRLSIL.

The rearrangement uses TRBV19 and TRBJ2-1; D is perhaps TRBD1 (6 bases). This CDR3 spans 15 amino acids. V lost 7 bases and J lost 5, with 18 bases in between. Per germline, CDR1 LNHDA and CDR2 SQIVND (reference sequence). CDR3 region: CASNSRGGAHNEQFF. DNA of the CDR3: TGTGCCAGTAATAGTCGTGGGGGCGCTCACAATGAGCAGTTCTTC.

This clone was counted a few times. The chain has TRBV4-3 and TRBJ2-1; the match to TRBD2 covers 9 bases. The germline V gene encodes CDR1 LGHNA and CDR2 YSLEER. Trimming removed 8 bases from V and 2 bases from J; junction bases left unmatched: 7. This CDR3 has 15 residues. In nucleotides, the CDR3 is TGCGCCAGCGGAAAAGCGGGAGGTCCCTACAATGAGCAGTTCTTC. It yields the protein CASGKAGGPYNEQFF.

This clone was seen a few times. The chain carries TRBV28 and TRBJ1-1; 7 nucleotides agree with TRBD1. Germline V gene sequence: CDR1 MDHEN, CDR2 SYDVKM. CDR3 size: 15 residues. Germline trimming cut 4 bases from V and 6 bases from J; bases unmatched to any gene: 11. CDR3 residues: CASSYPAGTVAEAFF. Written as DNA, the CDR3 is TGTGCCAGCAGTTATCCCGCCGGGACAGTTGCTGAAGCTTTCTTT.

The rearrangement links TRBV30 to TRBJ2-3; possibly TRBD1 for D (5 bases). The CDR3 is 13 amino acids. The V and J ends lost 2 bases and 3 bases respectively, with 9 bases between them. Per the germline V gene, CDR1 is GTSNPN and CDR2 is SVGIG (reference sequence). CDR3 sequence: CAWSSSGTDTQYF. For the CDR3, the DNA is TGTGCCTGGAGTTCGTCAGGGACAGATACGCAGTATTTT.

The chain joins TRBV4-2 to TRBJ1-4; D remains ambiguous. Germline-derived CDR1 and CDR2 are LGHNA and YNFKEQ. V lost 1 base and J lost 6, with 6 bases in between. The CDR3 is 13 residues long. The CDR3 region is CASSQGRDEKLFF. CDR3 DNA sequence: TGTGCCAGCAGCCAAGGACGGGATGAAAAACTGTTTTTT.

This sequence joins TRBV4-1 and TRBJ1-1; D not resolved. Trimming pared 5 bases from V and 1 base from J, leaving 5 bases between. The CDR3 length is 12 residues. Germline-derived CDR1 and CDR2 are MGHRA and YSYEKL. The CDR3 region is CASSGRNTEAFF. In nucleotides, the CDR3 is TGCGCCAGCAGCGGGAGGAACACTGAAGCTTTCTTT.

The V call is TRBV6-5, the J call TRBJ2-7, with 11 bases fitting TRBD2. Germline values: CDR1 MNHEY, CDR2 SVGAGI. This CDR3 is built from 13 residues. J was trimmed by 4 bases and V by 6 bases; bases with no gene match: 2. The CDR3 reads CASRGTSGYEQYF. The CDR3 coding sequence is TGTGCCAGCAGAGGGACTAGCGGTTACGAGCAGTACTTC.

This rearrangement joins TRBV4-3 to TRBJ2-3, with D perhaps TRBD1 (6 bases). This CDR3 spans 17 amino acids. Trimming took 1 base from V and 1 from J, leaving 15 bases between them. Germline V lookup: CDR1 LGHNA, CDR2 YSLEER. The CDR3 region is CASSQAVAGVGTDTQYF. The DNA for the CDR3 is TGCGCCAGCAGCCAAGCAGTCGCAGGGGTAGGCACAGATACGCAGTATTTT.

V gene TRBV5-4 combines with J gene TRBJ1-2; D remains ambiguous. Trimming removed 2 bases at V and 2 bases at J, with 10 bases between. This CDR3 is built from 14 residues. Per the germline V gene, CDR1 is SGHNT and CDR2 is YYREEE (reference sequence). CDR3 DNA sequence: TGTGCCAGCAGCTTTTTTCGTTTGAACTATGGCTACACCTTC. Its protein is CASSFFRLNYGYTF.

This clone has just a few counts. The chain uses TRBV5-1 and TRBJ2-2; D is unresolved. The V end lost 2 bases, the J end lost 1 base, and 6 bases lay between the germline ends. Germline V lookup: CDR1 SGHRS, CDR2 YFSETQ. The CDR3 length is 14 residues. CDR3 loop: CASSFQVNTGELFF. The CDR3 DNA reads TGCGCCAGCAGCTTCCAGGTGAACACCGGGGAGCTGTTTTTT.